This TCR beta chain was identified during a study of graft-versus-host responses after intestinal transplantation. In the study overall: The transplants performed in recipients were multivisceral, liver-intestinal, or isolated intestinal. Induction with anti-thymocyte globulin, then tacrolimus and steroids for roughly 3 years, was given to all recipients.

CDR1 LGHNA and CDR2 YNFKEQ come from the germline V gene. CDR3 length: 14 residues. J lost 4 bases, V lost 1 base, and 1 base had no gene match. For this clone: Its antigen remains unknown.

Generated by immunoSEQ multiplex PCR, the TCRdb table keeps only in-frame clones and is missing some. The sample contains around 6,200 clones, 83% of which appear only once. The starting material, graft tissue, was processed to release intraepithelial and lamina propria lymphocytes. Overall study results and limits: Recipient marrow harbored GvH clones, some of which surfaced first in ileum or blood. The study associated peak circulating GvH clone levels with early post-transplant HvG declines.

The receptor's source is a human patient who received an intestinal transplant, so some T cells may come from the graft donor. Source: ileum tissue, taken 307 days after intestinal transplant. V gene TRBV4-2 combines with J gene TRBJ2-3; TRBD2 matches 8 bases. CDR3 sequence (DNA): TGTGCCAGCAGCCAAGCGGGAGGGCCAGATACGCAGTATTTT. Amino acid sequence: CASSQAGGPDTQYF.